This entry lists 22 T cell receptor beta chains sequenced from one sample in a study of STAT5B mutations in CD4+ large granular lymphocyte leukemia. TCRdb keeps only in-frame clones here, not all; method: immunoSEQ multiplex PCR. The sample has approximately 30,000 clones; approximately 73% are singletons. Sequencing was performed on CD4+ T cells from blood buffy coats. The receptors stem from a human donor in good health.

V gene TRBV19 combines with J gene TRBJ1-2, with 8 bases that match TRBD1. V dropped 8 bases and J dropped 7; count of bases not matched to a gene: 3. This CDR3 is built from 11 residues. The germline V gene has CDR1 LNHDA and CDR2 SQIVND (reference sequence). The CDR3: CASGTGTGYTF. For the CDR3, the DNA is TGTGCCAGTGGGACAGGAACTGGCTACACCTTC.

The CDR3 coding sequence is TGTGCCAGCAGCCTTTCGGGCCTAGGCACTGAAGCTTTCTTT. It is translated as CASSLSGLGTEAFF. The V and J genes are TRBV14 and TRBJ1-1; D not certain. V dropped 4 bases and J dropped 4 bases, with 13 bases sitting between them. The CDR3 covers 14 residues. The germline V gene has CDR1 SGHDN and CDR2 FVKESK.

The V call is TRBV30, the J call TRBJ2-3; D is ambiguous. V was trimmed by 1 base and J by 5 bases, leaving 4 bases between them. Germline loops: CDR1 GTSNPN, CDR2 SVGIG (reference sequence). The CDR3 runs 11 residues. The CDR3 coding sequence is TGTGCCTGGAGTGGTATAGATACGCAGTATTTT. Its translation is CAWSGIDTQYF.

This clone was recorded once. The genes are TRBV25-1 and TRBJ1-4; 7 bases agree with TRBD1. The V and J ends lost 2 bases and 8 bases, in that order; junction bases with no gene match: 5. The CDR3 sequence is 14 residues long. Germline lookup yields CDR1 MGHDK and CDR2 SYGVNS. CDR3 in amino acids: CASSEVGTAEKLFF. In nucleotides, the CDR3 is TGTGCCAGCAGTGAAGTAGGGACAGCAGAAAAACTGTTTTTT.

The J gene is TRBJ2-2, the V gene TRBV9, with D tentatively TRBD1 or TRBD2 (5 bases each). V was pared by 0 bases and J by 5 bases, with 5 bases between. The CDR3 totals 13 residues. CDR1 is SGDLS and CDR2 is YYNGEE in the germline V gene. The CDR3 coding sequence is TGTGCCAGCAGCGTAGGGGGGACCGGGGAGCTGTTTTTT. Encoded protein: CASSVGGTGELFF.

This chain connects TRBV29-1 to TRBJ1-3; D gene unclear. V lost 1 base to trimming and J lost 4 bases, with 8 bases between them. CDR1 is SQVTM and CDR2 is ANQGSEA in the germline V gene. The CDR3 spans 13 residues. CDR3 loop: CSVEGSRGNTIYF. DNA of the CDR3: TGCAGCGTTGAAGGTTCTCGAGGAAACACCATATATTTT.

This clone was seen once. The chain joins TRBV28 to TRBJ1-2; D gene ambiguous. Deletions cut 6 bases from V and 8 bases from J, with 10 bases between. The germline V gene has CDR1 MDHEN and CDR2 SYDVKM. This CDR3 is built from 11 residues. The CDR3 sequence is CASRRAQGYTF. In nucleotides, the CDR3 is TGTGCCAGCAGGAGGGCGCAGGGCTACACCTTC.

This chain joins TRBV7-2 and TRBJ2-5; 8 bases align to TRBD1. The CDR3 covers 14 residues. Trimming took 5 bases from V and 4 from J; bases not matched to a gene: 6. Germline V lookup: CDR1 SGHTA, CDR2 FQGNSA. This CDR3 reads CASSDRGKGETQYF. CDR3 DNA: TGTGCCAGCAGCGACAGGGGCAAGGGAGAGACCCAGTACTTC. The variable domain in full, completed from reference TRBV7-2 and TRBJ2-5, reads GAGVSQSPSNKVTEKGKDVELRCDPISGHTALYWYRQSLGQGLEFLIYFQGNSAPDKSGLPSDRFSAERTGGSVSTLTIQRTQQEDSAVYLCASSDRGKGETQYFGPGTRLLVL.

V usage is TRBV5-6 and J usage is TRBJ2-4; TRBD1 agrees at 8 bases. The CDR3 is 15 residues long. The germline V gene encodes CDR1 SGHDT and CDR2 YYEEEE. The V gene end was trimmed by 4 bases and the J gene end by 7 bases; junction bases not matched to a gene: 10. The CDR3 DNA follows: TGTGCCAGCAGCCCCGGACAGGGCCCGCTGAACATTCAGTACTTC. This codes for CASSPGQGPLNIQYF.

The CDR3 sequence is CASSPEGRGLGYGYTF. The CDR3 region has the DNA TGTGCCAGCAGCCCCGAGGGCAGGGGGCTGGGCTATGGCTACACCTTC. The chain has TRBV7-2 and TRBJ1-2; TRBD1 aligns across 8 bases. With 5 bases clipped from V and 4 bases from J, the junction kept 12 bases outside the gene matches. Per the germline V gene, CDR1 is SGHTA and CDR2 is FQGNSA. The CDR3 is 16 residues long.

The V call is TRBV19, the J call TRBJ2-3; TRBD2 matches 11 bases. This CDR3 spans 14 amino acids. Germline V gene sequence: CDR1 LNHDA, CDR2 SQIVND (reference sequence). With V trimmed by 6 bases and J by 3 bases, 2 bases remained unmatched. The CDR3 DNA reads as TGTGCCAGTAGACTAGCGGGAGCGACAGATACGCAGTATTTT. Protein sequence: CASRLAGATDTQYF.

The chain recombines TRBV29-1 with TRBJ1-2; D call uncertain. V dropped 3 bases and J dropped 7 bases, with 18 bases sitting between them. The germline gives CDR1 SQVTM, CDR2 ANQGSEA. The CDR3 has 14 amino acids. CDR3 sequence (DNA): TGCAGCGTTGACCTTACCGGGCCAAGAGGTGGCTACACCTTC. It is translated as CSVDLTGPRGGYTF.

This clone was counted between two and nine times. The CDR3 coding sequence is TGCGCCAGCAGCTTCACTAGGGGCACAGATACGCAGTATTTT. Encoded protein: CASSFTRGTDTQYF. This chain joins TRBV5-1 and TRBJ2-3, with D possibly TRBD2 on 5 matching bases. V gave up 2 bases and J gave up 1 base, with 8 bases separating them. There are 14 residues in the CDR3. Per the germline V gene, CDR1 is SGHRS and CDR2 is YFSETQ.

The chain links TRBV2 to TRBJ2-3, with D perhaps matching TRBD1 (5 bases). CDR3 length: 14 amino acids. The V gene's germline CDR1 is SNHLY and CDR2 FYNNEI. Trimming pared 7 bases from V and 0 bases from J, leaving 11 bases between. The CDR3 region has the DNA TGTGCCAGCAAATTGACAGAAAGCACAGATACGCAGTATTTT. Encoded protein: CASKLTESTDTQYF.

The chain joins TRBV7-2 to TRBJ2-3; tentative D call: TRBD2 (6 bases). CDR1 SGHTA and CDR2 FQGNSA come from the germline V gene. This CDR3 spans 14 amino acids. V was pared by 2 bases and J by 3 bases, with 9 bases between. The CDR3 loop is CASSLLRGTDTQYF. The CDR3 DNA is TGTGCCAGCAGCTTACTGCGGGGAACAGATACGCAGTATTTT. The entire variable domain, with the rest obtained from reference TRBV7-2 and TRBJ2-3, is as follows: GAGVSQSPSNKVTEKGKDVELRCDPISGHTALYWYRQSLGQGLEFLIYFQGNSAPDKSGLPSDRFSAERTGGSVSTLTIQRTQQEDSAVYLCASSLLRGTDTQYFGPGTRLTVL.

This clone was observed a few times. The V gene is TRBV19, the J gene TRBJ2-5; weak D call: TRBD1 (5 bases). V shed 4 bases and J shed 7 bases, with 16 bases lying between them. The germline V gene has CDR1 LNHDA and CDR2 SQIVND (reference sequence). This CDR3 comprises 14 residues. The CDR3 DNA sequence: TGTGCCAGTAGTACCAAGCAGGGCTCGGGGACCCAGTACTTC. Residues: CASSTKQGSGTQYF.

The chain uses TRBV10-3 and TRBJ2-1; 8 bases are shared with TRBD1. The germline V gene encodes CDR1 ENHRY and CDR2 SYGVKD. The CDR3 contains 15 residues. J lost 1 base, V lost 3 bases, and 2 bases had no gene match. CDR3 loop: CAISEQGGSYNEQFF. CDR3 in DNA: TGTGCCATCAGTGAACAGGGGGGTTCCTACAATGAGCAGTTCTTC.

The chain uses TRBV13 and TRBJ2-2, with unresolved D. CDR3 size: 14 residues. Germline CDR1 is PRHDT and CDR2 is FYEKMQ (reference sequence). V lost 2 bases and J lost 4, with 8 bases in between. CDR3 nucleotide sequence: TGTGCCAGCAGCTTAAGGGTGCGCACCGGGGAGCTGTTTTTT. Translating it yields CASSLRVRTGELFF. Combining the CDR3 with reference TRBV13 and TRBJ2-2 gives the whole variable domain AAGVIQSPRHLIKEKRETATLKCYPIPRHDTVYWYQQGPGQDPQFLISFYEKMQSDKGSIPDRFSAQQFSDYHSELNMSSLELGDSALYFCASSLRVRTGELFFGEGSRLTVL.

Remarks on this clone: At one end the junction does not follow the germline gene, possibly because of a read error. V and J are TRBV7-6 and TRBJ2-3, with D perhaps TRBD2 (5 bases). CDR3 length equals 15 residues. CDR1 is SGHVS and CDR2 is FNYEAQ in the germline V gene. The CDR3 sequence is CASSLGSSSTDAQYF. As DNA, the CDR3 is TGTGCCAGCAGCTTAGGGTCCTCTAGCACAGATGCGCAGTATTTT.

The chain is built from TRBV6-1 and TRBJ1-2; 9 bases are a match to TRBD1. The trim removed 4 bases at V and 2 bases at J, leaving 2 bases unmatched. From germline, CDR1 is MNHNS and CDR2 SASEGT. The CDR3 loop spans 14 amino acids. The chain's CDR3 is CASSVGTGNYGYTF. The CDR3 DNA sequence: TGTGCCAGCAGTGTCGGGACAGGGAACTATGGCTACACCTTC.

The chain joins TRBV7-2 to TRBJ1-4, with D unclear. Between the trimmed V and J ends, which lost 1 base and 7 bases, there was a span of 13 bases. There are 15 residues in the CDR3. Germline V gene lookup returns CDR1 SGHTA and CDR2 FQGNSA. The CDR3 nucleotides read TGTGCCAGCAGCTTAGATCGCAGTTTGGGTGAAAAACTGTTTTTT. Translating gives CASSLDRSLGEKLFF.

The genes are TRBV14 and TRBJ2-5; 8 nucleotides align to TRBD1. In germline, CDR1 is SGHDN, CDR2 FVKESK. The CDR3 contains 14 residues. V trimming: 4 bases; J trimming: 5 bases; junction bases outside the gene matches: 6. As DNA, the CDR3 is TGTGCCAGCAGCCGGACAGGGATATTGGAGACCCAGTACTTC. Translated, it gives CASSRTGILETQYF.